Reported below is one T cell receptor (beta chain). Assay: immunoSEQ multiplex PCR; the TCRdb copy retains only in-frame clones and omits some. The repertoire consists of 500,000 to 750,000 clones, with over 75% occurring once and the leading ten covering approximately 0.011%. The CDR3 consists of 18 residues. Germline V gene data show CDR1 as SEHNR and CDR2 as FQNEAQ (reference sequence). V was clipped by 5 bases and J by 1 base; unmatched bases: 9. These data are taken from a study of shared T cell receptors in the human thymus. This same sample was also taken into another study, of human thymus T cells. This second study notes: Corrective heart surgery yielded resections, and these provided the thymus tissue. Related research described thymic repertoires that were highly overlapping among unrelated individuals.

This receptor was taken from a boy under three years old with a congenital heart defect. The chain has TRBV7-9 and TRBJ2-1, with 12 positions matching TRBD2. Input material: thymocytes. CDR3 residues: CASSPLTSGRGSYNEQFF. The CDR3 DNA reads as TGTGCCAGCAGCCCCCTGACTAGCGGGAGAGGGTCCTACAATGAGCAGTTCTTC.